Described below is a single T cell receptor (beta chain) sequence and its context. Its antigen is as yet unknown. The data were obtained in a study of OX40 agonist ivuxolimab in advanced cancers. Study as a whole: Participants averaged 60 years of age (range roughly 23 to 80) and were around 83% male. Whole-study results and caveats: At 0.1 to 3.0 mg/kg and by week 6, CD4+ and CD8+ T cells in the blood had expanded clonally. Nonresponders included some who also had low normalized T-cell clonal expansion. The investigators did not determine what antigen specificity the expanded peripheral T cells had.

CDR1 and CDR2 (germline): SEHNR, FQNEAQ (reference sequence). The CDR3 is made up of 17 amino acids. V dropped 5 bases and J dropped 1; count of bases not matched to a gene: 10. Using immunoSEQ multiplex PCR, the repertoire was profiled, and TCRdb retains in-frame clones only, with some absent. The sample holds tens of thousands of clones, approximately 75% seen once. The sequence was obtained from an adult with an advanced solid tumor such as melanoma, head and neck, liver or kidney cancer. Sequencing used CD4+ or CD8+ T cells sorted from blood, obtained in a trial of the OX40 agonist ivuxolimab. The chain employs TRBV7-9 and TRBJ2-1; 8 bases are shared with TRBD2. The CDR3 sequence: CASSRPRAGGSYNEQFF. DNA for the CDR3: TGTGCCAGCAGCCGTCCGCGGGCGGGAGGATCCTACAATGAGCAGTTCTTC.